This T cell receptor beta chain was captured by sequencing in a study of blood T cell repertoires in COVID-19. The overall study: PBMCs, B-cell-depleted T cells, or T cells were the source of the cDNA or gDNA that made up the material.

Study processing details: Reference gene primer amplification yielded estimated nucleated cell counts. Method: immunoSEQ multiplex PCR; TCRdb's copy keeps in-frame clones and lacks some. From that table come the V and J calls and clone size; the DNA was used to work out D and trimming. This table has approximately 160,000 clones, roughly nine tenths appearing once. Trimming took 8 bases from V and 3 from J, leaving 16 bases between them. Germline CDR1 reads SGHVS; CDR2 reads FNYEAQ. The CDR3 is made up of 15 amino acids. The source is a man aged 60-69 years with active or convalescent COVID-19. The chain uses TRBV7-6 and TRBJ2-2, with a weak D call TRBD2 (5 bases). The source material was peripheral blood. CDR3 in amino acids: CASARRRPDTGELFF. The CDR3 nucleotides are TGTGCCAGCGCCCGCCGGAGGCCGGACACCGGGGAGCTGTTTTTT.